Described below is a single T cell receptor (beta chain) sequence and its context. Clones were sequenced by immunoSEQ multiplex PCR, and TCRdb holds only the in-frame ones, with some missing. The sample yields roughly 97,000 clones, 78% seen once. This specimen comes from a study of cytotoxic CD8 clonotypes in ibrutinib-treated CLL. The sample in question was PBMCs, obtained after 12 months of ibrutinib treatment. The sequence derives from a human donor with chronic lymphocytic leukemia.

CDR3 residues: CASSLGNTGELFF. The CDR3 region has the DNA TGTGCCAGCAGCTTGGGGAACACCGGGGAGCTGTTTTTT. The V call is TRBV7-2, the J call TRBJ2-2; no reliable D call. V lost 3 bases to trimming and J lost 1 base, with 3 bases between them. The CDR3 spans 13 residues. Looked up from germline, CDR1 is SGHTA and CDR2 is FQGNSA.